The rows below give T cell receptor beta chains drawn from one sample of a study of blood T cell repertoires in COVID-19. Sequencing used immunoSEQ multiplex PCR; TCRdb keeps in-frame clones, though not all of them. The table records 300,000 or so clones, roughly nine tenths of them present only once. Sequencing was done on a sample of peripheral blood. The receptors derive from a woman in her thirties with COVID-19, enrolled during active disease. Each CDR3 is given with its conserved first and last residue. The D gene is left open where the match is weak. The size entry is marked missing in some rows and otherwise reads once, few, many or a size class.

>TRBJ2-2|TRBD1|TRBV6-1|NA
CASSAQGSPNTGELFF
TGTGCCAGCAGTGCACAGGGGAGTCCTAACACCGGGGAGCTGTTTTTT
>TRBJ2-1|TRBD2|TRBV7-9|NA
CASSLRWGLASYNEQFF
TGTGCCAGCAGCTTAAGATGGGGACTAGCGTCCTACAATGAGCAGTTCTTC
>TRBJ2-3|NA|TRBV5-1|NA
CASSPERSTDTQYF
TGCGCCAGCAGCCCGGAGAGGTCCACAGATACGCAGTATTTT
>TRBJ2-3|TRBD2|TRBV29-1|NA
CSVGASGRDTQYF
TGCAGCGTTGGTGCTAGCGGGAGAGATACGCAGTATTTT
>TRBJ2-1|TRBD2|TRBV24-1|NA
CATSDGGGREGNEQFF
TGTGCCACCAGTGATGGGGGCGGGAGGGAGGGGAATGAGCAGTTCTTC
>TRBJ2-3|TRBD1|TRBV29-1|NA
CSVDGQGVTDTQYF
TGCAGCGTCGACGGACAGGGAGTTACAGATACGCAGTATTTT
>TRBJ1-5|NA|TRBV30|NA
CAWSQGSPYSNQPQHF
TGTGCCTGGAGTCAGGGATCTCCATATAGCAATCAGCCCCAGCATTTT
>TRBJ1-1|TRBD1|TRBV5-4|NA
CASSLPRQGTEAFF
TGTGCCAGCAGCTTACCCCGACAGGGGACTGAAGCTTTCTTT
>TRBJ1-4|NA|TRBV18|NA
CASSPPGGRGEKLFF
TGTGCCAGCTCACCACCGGGGGGAAGAGGTGAAAAACTGTTTTTT
>TRBJ1-5|NA|TRBV30|NA
CAWSVRATGSDQPQHF
TGTGCCTGGAGTGTACGGGCGACGGGGTCTGATCAGCCCCAGCATTTT
>TRBJ2-7|NA|TRBV3-1/TRBV3-2|NA
CASSHNSYEQYF
TGTGCCAGCAGCCACAACAGCTACGAGCAGTACTTC
>TRBJ1-1|TRBD1|TRBV5-4|NA
CASSYGQGRTEAFF
TGTGCCAGCAGCTATGGACAGGGGAGGACTGAAGCTTTCTTT
>TRBJ2-7|TRBD2|TRBV5-1|NA
CASKTGTSRRLESEQYF
TGCGCCAGCAAAACCGGGACTAGCCGGAGATTGGAATCCGAGCAGTACTTC
>TRBJ2-3|TRBD1|TRBV6-1|NA
CASSDTDRGFTDTQYF
TGTGCCAGCAGTGACACGGACAGGGGATTCACAGATACGCAGTATTTT
>TRBJ1-3|NA|TRBV2|NA
CASSLSGNTIYF
TGTGCCAGCAGCCTATCTGGAAACACCATATATTTT
>TRBJ2-3|NA|TRBV7-9|NA
CASSRTEDTQYF
TGTGCCAGCAGCCGTACAGAAGATACGCAGTATTTT
>TRBJ2-5|NA|TRBV9|NA
CASSVAPGREETQYF
TGTGCCAGCAGCGTAGCTCCGGGTAGGGAGGAGACCCAGTACTTC
>TRBJ2-3|NA|TRBV4-1|NA
CASSPRGPTDTQYF
TGCGCCAGCAGCCCCAGGGGCCCCACAGATACGCAGTATTTT
>TRBJ2-1|NA|TRBV28|NA
CASSSLQGLGRGKFF
TGTGCCAGCAGCTCACTTCAGGGGTTGGGCAGGGGAAAATTCTTC
>TRBJ2-1|TRBD2|TRBV6-1|NA
CASSGLGLADGNEQFF
TGTGCCAGCAGTGGGTTGGGACTAGCGGATGGCAATGAGCAGTTCTTC
>TRBJ2-2|TRBD2|TRBV6-5|NA
CASSKRERASRELFF
TGTGCCAGCAGTAAGCGGGAGAGAGCTTCCAGGGAGCTGTTTTTT
>TRBJ2-7|TRBD2|TRBV24-1|once
CATSGSSGRSYEQYF
TGTGCCACCAGTGGGTCTAGCGGGCGTTCCTACGAGCAGTACTTC
>TRBJ2-7|TRBD2|TRBV19|NA
CASSTYMILAGDSYEQYF
TGTGCCAGTAGTACGTATATGATTCTAGCGGGAGATTCCTACGAGCAGTACTTC
>TRBJ2-1|TRBD2|TRBV7-9|NA
CASSQGTSGLSYNEQFF
TGTGCCAGCAGCCAAGGGACTAGCGGGCTCTCCTACAATGAGCAGTTCTTC
>TRBJ2-1|TRBD1|TRBV15|NA
CATSRAGTGGPEQFF
TGTGCCACCAGCAGAGCCGGGACAGGGGGGCCGGAGCAGTTCTTC
>TRBJ1-5|NA|TRBV7-8|NA
CASQPGRVGQPQHF
TGTGCCAGTCAGCCCGGGAGGGTAGGACAGCCCCAGCATTTT
>TRBJ1-5|NA|TRBV19|NA
CASSIFYPPGPNQPQHF
TGTGCCAGTAGTATATTTTATCCCCCAGGGCCCAATCAGCCCCAGCATTTT
>TRBJ1-1|NA|TRBV2|NA
CASKYSGVEAFF
TGTGCCAGCAAGTACTCAGGGGTTGAAGCTTTCTTT
>TRBJ2-3|NA|TRBV3-1/TRBV3-2|NA
CASREGASTDTQYF
TGTGCCAGCAGGGAGGGGGCTAGCACAGATACGCAGTATTTT
>TRBJ2-7|TRBD2|TRBV7-8|NA
CASSLIGHLAGGGRAYEQYF
TGTGCCAGCAGCTTAATAGGACATCTAGCGGGGGGAGGGAGGGCCTACGAGCAGTACTTC
>TRBJ2-5|NA|TRBV27|NA
CASSQTQDQETQYF
TGTGCCAGCAGTCAAACCCAGGACCAAGAGACCCAGTACTTC
>TRBJ1-1|NA|TRBV2|NA
CASSATGKGSTEAFF
TGTGCCAGCAGTGCGACAGGAAAGGGGAGCACTGAAGCTTTCTTT
>TRBJ2-1|NA|TRBV19|NA
CASSISLSSYNEQFF
TGTGCCAGTAGTATTTCTCTGAGCTCCTACAATGAGCAGTTCTTC
>TRBJ1-5|TRBD1|TRBV19|NA
CATGQGHNQPQHF
TGTGCCACTGGACAGGGGCATAATCAGCCCCAGCATTTT
>TRBJ1-2|TRBD1|TRBV3-1/TRBV3-2|NA
CASSLPGQTYGYTF
TGTGCCAGCAGCTTACCGGGACAGACATATGGCTACACCTTC
>TRBJ2-3|TRBD1|TRBV18|NA
CASSRDRATDTQYF
TGTGCCAGCTCCCGGGACAGGGCGACAGATACGCAGTATTTT
>TRBJ2-2|TRBD1|TRBV27|NA
CASSLGTANTGELFF
TGTGCCAGCAGTTTAGGGACAGCGAACACCGGGGAGCTGTTTTTT
>TRBJ1-3|NA|TRBV14|NA
CASSPGGGNTIYF
TGTGCCAGCAGCCCCGGCGGGGGAAACACCATATATTTT
>TRBJ1-2|TRBD1|TRBV6-5|NA
CASSYDGTGANYGYTF
TGTGCCAGCAGTTACGACGGGACAGGTGCTAACTATGGCTACACCTTC
>TRBJ2-1|NA|TRBV5-4|once
CASRLDLGEQFF
TGTGCCAGCAGGCTGGACTTGGGTGAGCAGTTCTTC
>TRBJ2-1|NA|TRBV7-8|NA
CASSLAPPGMRPYNEQFF
TGTGCCAGCAGCTTAGCGCCCCCAGGGATGCGACCCTACAATGAGCAGTTCTTC
>TRBJ1-1|TRBD1|TRBV25-1|NA
CASSEHTPGGRNTEAFF
TGTGCCAGCAGTGAACATACTCCAGGGGGCCGGAACACTGAAGCTTTCTTT
>TRBJ2-7|TRBD2|TRBV20-1|NA
CSASGREDELDEQYF
TGCAGTGCTAGTGGGCGGGAGGATGAGTTAGACGAGCAGTACTTC
>TRBJ1-2|NA|TRBV10-3|NA
CAISESGEDGYTF
TGTGCCATCAGTGAGTCCGGGGAGGATGGCTACACCTTC
>TRBJ2-7|TRBD1|TRBV29-1|NA
CSGRDRVLNEQYF
TGCAGCGGCCGGGACAGGGTCTTGAACGAGCAGTACTTC
>TRBJ2-1|TRBD2|TRBV19|once
CASSTTSGRGNEQFF
TGTGCCAGTAGTACGACTAGCGGGAGGGGCAATGAGCAGTTCTTC
>TRBJ2-5|NA|TRBV27|NA
CASSSPRAEGETQYF
TGTGCCAGCAGTTCGCCTCGAGCTGAGGGCGAGACCCAGTACTTC
>TRBJ2-7|NA|TRBV6-1|NA
CASSEGLSGDEQYF
TGTGCCAGCAGTGAAGGACTCTCTGGCGATGAGCAGTACTTC
>TRBJ2-5|NA|TRBV28|once
CASTRTGMGQETQYF
TGTGCCAGCACCCGAACAGGGATGGGGCAAGAGACCCAGTACTTC
>TRBJ1-5|TRBD1|TRBV30|NA
CAWSVQGTGRVGGQPQHF
TGTGCCTGGAGTGTACAAGGGACAGGGAGGGTTGGGGGTCAGCCCCAGCATTTT
>TRBJ2-7|NA|TRBV5-1|NA
CASSPDHRAHEQYF
TGCGCCAGCAGCCCGGACCACAGGGCCCACGAGCAGTACTTC
>TRBJ2-2|TRBD2|TRBV6-5|NA
CAVLELATGELFF
TGTGCCGTCCTGGAACTAGCGACCGGGGAGCTGTTTTTT
>TRBJ1-5|TRBD1|TRBV19|NA
CASSMGTTGGNQPQHF
TGTGCCAGTAGTATGGGAACGACAGGGGGAAATCAGCCCCAGCATTTT
>TRBJ2-7|NA|TRBV25-1|NA
CASRQAGGDSEQYF
TGTGCCAGCAGGCAGGCCGGCGGGGATTCCGAGCAGTACTTC
>TRBJ1-2|NA|TRBV29-1|NA
CSVASGFEYGYTF
TGCAGCGTTGCGTCAGGGTTTGAGTATGGCTACACCTTC